This T cell receptor beta chain appears in the sequencing data of a study of blood T cells in healthy people across ages. With a J-beta primer mix and a sample-barcoded 5' primer, a second PCR ran about 6 to 11 cycles. Every sample produced at least 3 million CDR3-containing paired-end reads. TCRdb re-derived calls from the 5' RACE reads in MiXCR, one entry per CDR3 protein. Of roughly 800,000 distinct CDR3 sequences detected, 35% to 40% appear once; the ten largest clones hold approximately 12%. Turning to this clonotype: Its specificity is not known.

There were at least 5.5 micrograms of total RNA extracted from every sample. Study-level results: TCR beta diversity per million T cells fell roughly linearly with age. Unsorted PBMC input precluded a conclusive naive versus antigen-experienced comparison.

The sequenced material came from blood. This receptor was identified in a man in his late teens or twenties in good health.

The CDR3, as DNA: TGCAGTGCCCCCTCCAGGGAAGGGAGAGGTCAGCCCCAGCATTTT. Translation gives CSAPSREGRGQPQHF. V is TRBV20-1 and J is TRBJ1-5; a possible D gene is TRBD1 (5 bases). Per the germline V gene, CDR1 is DFQATT and CDR2 is SNEGSKA (reference sequence). Trimming stripped 6 bases from V and 6 bases from J, with 21 bases between. This CDR3 has 15 amino acids.